This is a list of T cell receptor beta chains from one sample in a study of shared clonotypes between healthy human individuals. Libraries were prepared by immunoSEQ multiplex PCR; TCRdb keeps only in-frame clonotypes and omits some of them. The sample lists roughly 1,600,000 clones; approximately 98.5% were seen once. The sequenced sample was naive CD4+ T cells sorted from blood. The receptors here all came from a man aged 25 to 40 in good health. CDR3s leave out the opening cysteine and the closing phenylalanine or tryptophan. Each record gives: V gene, J gene, CDR3 protein.

v_gene: TRBV27
j_gene: TRBJ1-5
CDR3aa: ASSQRDRPNQPQH

v_gene: TRBV7-8
j_gene: TRBJ2-7
CDR3aa: ASTLPAGGPSNEQY

v_gene: TRBV7-7
j_gene: TRBJ2-5
CDR3aa: ASAEVGAETQY

v_gene: TRBV5-1
j_gene: TRBJ2-7
CDR3aa: ASSGSYEQY

v_gene: TRBV18
j_gene: TRBJ1-5
CDR3aa: ASSLGLGQPQH

v_gene: TRBV7-6
j_gene: TRBJ2-2
CDR3aa: ASSLGSGAPGELF

v_gene: TRBV5-1
j_gene: TRBJ2-1
CDR3aa: ASSLDAGVSANEQF

v_gene: TRBV25-1
j_gene: TRBJ2-2
CDR3aa: ASSGRANTGELF

v_gene: TRBV11-2
j_gene: TRBJ2-1
CDR3aa: ASSPSQGGPNNEQF

v_gene: TRBV27
j_gene: TRBJ1-3
CDR3aa: ASSLLGQGNTIY

v_gene: TRBV5-4
j_gene: TRBJ2-2
CDR3aa: ASSLRADYTGELF

v_gene: TRBV7-8
j_gene: TRBJ2-2
CDR3aa: ASSPWLAGVTGELF

v_gene: TRBV6-4
j_gene: TRBJ2-7
CDR3aa: ASSVDRGHEQY

v_gene: TRBV7-8
j_gene: TRBJ2-7
CDR3aa: ASSLVRFEQY

v_gene: TRBV18
j_gene: TRBJ2-5
CDR3aa: ASSPRGQAVHKTQY

v_gene: TRBV7-2
j_gene: TRBJ1-2
CDR3aa: ASSLAHRGRLYGYT

v_gene: TRBV5-4
j_gene: TRBJ2-3
CDR3aa: ASSSQGSADTQY

v_gene: TRBV29-1
j_gene: TRBJ2-1
CDR3aa: SVHSGRDYNEQF